This T cell receptor beta chain stems from a study of T cell responses to AZD1222 COVID-19 vaccine (dated by TCRdb to the early 2020s). Broadly, across the study: Because spike-specific TCR depth and breadth did not differ between the two schedules, AZD1222 recipients who got a second dose at roughly 4 weeks were pooled with those who got a second dose at roughly 12 weeks. Enrollment into the trials was organized by age into subgroups of 18-55, 56-69 and 70-plus years, and those subgroups contained roughly 150, 30 and 60 TCR-sequenced participants, respectively. TCR sequencing covered some 240 trial participants: some 210 given two doses of AZD1222 and approximately 25 given two doses of MenACWY control vaccine.

Study-wide conclusions, independent of this receptor: The vaccine-associated CD4 TCRs covered the entire spike protein, and the dominant responses fell in regions 160-218 and 743-854. Conclusions about previously exposed vaccinees are limited because only five to seven AZD1222 recipients were SARS-CoV-2 seropositive at baseline. Because no day 14 peak-response samples were available, the repertoires could be characterized only after the peak T cell response. Most participants were white British and females outnumbered males, and the authors suggested that clonal diversity may have been underestimated. Spike-specific TCR breadth and depth rose significantly after two AZD1222 doses compared with day 0 and with MenACWY recipients. The 56-69-year group was small, and its depth increase did not reach significance, likely because of low power. Reportedly, almost half of the unique spike-specific TCRs recognized epitopes lying outside the regions that are mutated in the B.1.351 and B.1.1.7 variants.

Counted from cysteine to phenylalanine, this CDR3 has 14 amino acids. CDR3 DNA is the only sequence kept; it has 42 bases, read in frame from the first base. Trimming takes 4 bases off V and 8 bases off J; junction bases not matched to a gene: 8. The germline V gene specifies SGDLS as CDR1 and YYNGEE as CDR2. The CDR3 regions of human TCRbeta chains were analyzed by immunosequencing. The paper's data handling went like this. TCRs in the repertoires were matched against a reference library of SARS-CoV-2-specific TCRs that had been generated with the MIRA antigen-specificity platform. Breadth was defined as the fraction of unique TCRs that were SARS-CoV-2-associated, and depth was defined as the fraction of total T cells that were SARS-CoV-2-associated. Each spike-specific TCR was assigned to its reactive spike region and to a CD4 or CD8 class using the MIRA data. Log10-transformed breadth and depth values were compared by one-way ANOVA with Sidak's multiple comparisons tests. The clones in this table, taken by TCRdb from immuneACCESS, are in-frame only. Not every clone is retained; where verified, under half of the shortfall comes from an unresolved V gene, and the cause of the rest is unknown. D and trimming come from the DNA, and the V and J calls and clone size come from that table. The sample records about 120,000 clones, 88% of which are singletons. The leading ten clones occupy 3% to 4% of the sample.

On this clone: The antigen it binds to is not known. No base qualities exist here, and no much larger clone lies one base off it.

The sample's time point label, in plain terms: baseline before first vaccination. Vaccinee samples were obtained from the UK trials COV001 and COV002, which included a single-blind randomized controlled phase 2/3 trial of AZD1222 (ChAdOx1 nCoV-19) in healthy adults. For TCRbeta chain sequencing, PBMC samples from trial participants were taken at day 0 and at day 28 after the second dose. This sequence originates from an adult in good health. The sequenced sample was peripheral blood, obtained on day 0 of AZD1222 vaccination. The rearrangement joined TRBV9 to TRBJ1-4; 7 bases in the junction line up with TRBD1. At the DNA level, the sequence is TGTGCCAGCAGCCCCCGGACAGGCCGGGAAAAACTGTTTTTT. Translated, it gives CASSPRTGREKLFF.